The sequence of this T cell receptor (beta chain) was determined in a study of CD8 T cells in Susac syndrome. RNA was extracted with the RNeasy kit, and a quantity of about 0.45 to 1 ug was reverse transcribed using random hexamers. immunoSEQ multiplex PCR amplified TCR beta CDR3 across 54 Vbeta, 13 Jbeta. A single record per CDR3 protein comes from TCRdb applying MiXCR to the immunoSEQ multiplex PCR reads. The profile shows approximately 200,000 distinct CDR3 sequences, about 93% of them singletons. Details on this clonotype: Its antigen is not known.

Trimming took 3 bases from V and 0 from J; bases not matched to a gene: 4. This CDR3 spans 15 amino acids. Germline V gives CDR1 KGHSH, CDR2 LQKENI. General observations from the study: It was acknowledged in the study that its TCR sequencing and HLA analysis involved a relatively small number of individuals.

The multiple sclerosis controls consisted of treatment-naive patients with relapsing-remitting disease, either stable or active. Isolation of CD8+ and CD4+ T cells was performed negatively, whereas enrichment of TEMRA cells was done by FACS. The TCR originated in a human donor with multiple sclerosis. The chain has TRBV18 and TRBJ1-1, with 7 bases identical to TRBD1. Sequencing was carried out using CD8+ T cells from PBMCs. CDR3 region: CASSPETGMNTEAFF. CDR3 sequence (DNA): TGTGCCAGCTCACCCGAGACAGGGATGAACACTGAAGCTTTCTTT.